The text below deals with one T cell receptor beta chain. Its cognate antigen is unknown. This record belongs to a study of OX40 agonist ivuxolimab in advanced cancers. Study summary: The drug used for patients, ivuxolimab, was an agonistic anti-OX40 (CD134) antibody. Partial response was recorded in three patients: one hepatocellular carcinoma and two cutaneous melanoma cases. Overall study results and limits: Among the least clonally expanded were partial responders at 0.1-3.0 mg/kg.

Data came from immunoSEQ multiplex PCR; TCRdb stores just in-frame clones and leaves some out. The sample contains tens of thousands of clones, 84% of which appear only once. Trimming left V 4 bases short and J 4 bases short, with 20 bases between. The CDR3 consists of 16 residues. Germline CDR1 SGHRS, CDR2 YFSETQ. The sequencing here drew on CD4+ or CD8+ T cells sorted from blood, taken in a trial of the OX40 agonist ivuxolimab. This chain connects TRBV5-1 to TRBJ2-5; D perhaps matches TRBD1 (6 bases). The sequence was obtained from an adult with an advanced solid tumor such as melanoma, head and neck, liver or kidney cancer. CDR3 coding DNA: TGCGCCAGCAGCCCCGGACAGAGGGCCGATCGAGAGACCCAGTACTTC. Translated: CASSPGQRADRETQYF.